These T cell receptor beta chains were read from a single sample in a study of beta chain features in type 1 diabetes. TCRdb's table, derived via immunoSEQ multiplex PCR, lists solely in-frame clones and lacks some. This sample has under 350,000 clones, with less than 30% found just once. The sample consisted of naive CD4+ T cells from blood. The receptors here all came from a woman in her twenties or thirties with type 1 diabetes. The CDR3 runs from the conserved cysteine through the conserved F or W. The D gene is left open where the match is weak. Clone size is shown for a subset of rows, as once, few, many or a class of expanded clone.

cdr3_aa: CASGLALRTPMSYEQYF
cdr3_nt: TGTGCTAGTGGTTTGGCCCTTCGGACACCGATGTCCTACGAGCAGTACTTC
clone_size: few
v_call: TRBV12-5
d_call: .
j_call: TRBJ2-7

cdr3_aa: CASSPVPSGSNEQFF
cdr3_nt: TGTGCCAGCAGCCCTGTCCCTAGCGGGAGTAATGAGCAGTTCTTC
clone_size: few
v_call: TRBV28
d_call: TRBD2
j_call: TRBJ2-1

cdr3_aa: CASSLGLLNEQFF
cdr3_nt: TGTGCCAGCAGCTTAGGACTGCTCAATGAGCAGTTCTTC
clone_size: few
v_call: TRBV11-2
d_call: .
j_call: TRBJ2-1

cdr3_aa: CASRTIAGFLDTQYF
cdr3_nt: TGTGCCAGCCGGACGATAGCGGGATTTTTAGATACGCAGTATTTT
clone_size: few
v_call: TRBV5-6
d_call: TRBD2
j_call: TRBJ2-3

cdr3_aa: CASSLGSANYGYTF
cdr3_nt: TGCGCCAGCAGCTTGGGTTCAGCTAACTATGGCTACACCTTC
clone_size: few
v_call: TRBV5-1
d_call: .
j_call: TRBJ1-2

cdr3_aa: CASSRTPYSNQPQHF
cdr3_nt: TGTGCCAGCAGCCGGACACCCTATAGCAATCAGCCCCAGCATTTT
clone_size: .
v_call: TRBV5-4
d_call: .
j_call: TRBJ1-5

cdr3_aa: CASSSRAGLAAYNEQFF
cdr3_nt: TGCGCCAGCAGCTCCCGGGCAGGACTAGCGGCTTACAATGAGCAGTTCTTC
clone_size: .
v_call: TRBV5-1
d_call: TRBD2
j_call: TRBJ2-1

cdr3_aa: CASSFQRAETQYF
cdr3_nt: TGTGCCAGCAGTTTTCAGCGGGCAGAGACCCAGTACTTC
clone_size: .
v_call: TRBV28
d_call: .
j_call: TRBJ2-5

cdr3_aa: CSTIEARGRFDEQYF
cdr3_nt: TGCAGCACAATTGAGGCCAGGGGGCGGTTCGACGAGCAGTACTTC
clone_size: few
v_call: TRBV29-1
d_call: TRBD1
j_call: TRBJ2-7

cdr3_aa: CAWSGAPYTEAFF
cdr3_nt: TGTGCCTGGAGTGGAGCACCCTATACTGAAGCTTTCTTT
clone_size: few
v_call: TRBV30
d_call: .
j_call: TRBJ1-1

cdr3_aa: CASSSTDNSYGYTF
cdr3_nt: TGTGCCAGCAGCTCTACTGACAACTCATATGGCTACACCTTC
clone_size: few
v_call: TRBV5-6
d_call: .
j_call: TRBJ1-2

cdr3_aa: CAISGPSGNHEQYF
cdr3_nt: TGTGCCATCAGTGGCCCTAGCGGGAATCACGAGCAGTACTTC
clone_size: .
v_call: TRBV10-3
d_call: TRBD2
j_call: TRBJ2-7

cdr3_aa: CASSLDRDQDTQYF
cdr3_nt: TGTGCCAGCAGTTTAGACAGGGATCAAGATACGCAGTATTTT
clone_size: .
v_call: TRBV28
d_call: TRBD1
j_call: TRBJ2-3

cdr3_aa: CASSDVPSAEETQYF
cdr3_nt: TGTGCCAGCAGCGATGTACCTAGCGCAGAAGAGACCCAGTACTTC
clone_size: .
v_call: TRBV9
d_call: .
j_call: TRBJ2-5

cdr3_aa: CASSLPEGATGELFF
cdr3_nt: TGCGCCAGCAGCTTGCCGGAGGGGGCTACCGGGGAGCTGTTTTTT
clone_size: .
v_call: TRBV5-1
d_call: .
j_call: TRBJ2-2

cdr3_aa: CASRQELNTEAFF
cdr3_nt: TGTGCCAGTCGACAGGAATTGAACACTGAAGCTTTCTTT
clone_size: .
v_call: TRBV19
d_call: .
j_call: TRBJ1-1

cdr3_aa: CASSQGNTEAFF
cdr3_nt: TGTGCCAGCAGCCAGGGAAACACTGAAGCTTTCTTT
clone_size: few
v_call: TRBV11-2
d_call: .
j_call: TRBJ1-1

cdr3_aa: CASSSSGGETQYF
cdr3_nt: TGTGCCAGCAGCTCCTCGGGTGGAGAGACCCAGTACTTC
clone_size: .
v_call: TRBV9
d_call: .
j_call: TRBJ2-5

cdr3_aa: CASRDSPYEQYF
cdr3_nt: TGTGCCAGCAGGGACAGCCCTTACGAGCAGTACTTC
clone_size: few
v_call: TRBV28
d_call: .
j_call: TRBJ2-7

cdr3_aa: CASSLGGQENIQYF
cdr3_nt: TGTGCCAGCAGCTTGGGGGGACAAGAAAACATTCAGTACTTC
clone_size: few
v_call: TRBV5-4
d_call: .
j_call: TRBJ2-4

cdr3_aa: CASSLIRGSQPQHF
cdr3_nt: TGTGCCAGCAGCTTAATAAGGGGTAGTCAGCCCCAGCATTTT
clone_size: .
v_call: TRBV7-2
d_call: .
j_call: TRBJ1-5

cdr3_aa: CASSTTSVPHNEQFF
cdr3_nt: TGTGCCAGCAGCACGACTAGCGTCCCGCACAATGAGCAGTTCTTC
clone_size: .
v_call: TRBV9
d_call: TRBD2
j_call: TRBJ2-1

cdr3_aa: CASSDDRGLTGELFF
cdr3_nt: TGTGCCAGCAGTGATGACAGGGGGCTCACCGGGGAGCTGTTTTTT
clone_size: .
v_call: TRBV2
d_call: TRBD1
j_call: TRBJ2-2

cdr3_aa: CASSSTRLSGIEQFF
cdr3_nt: TGTGCCAGCAGTTCAACCCGCCTTAGCGGGATTGAGCAGTTCTTC
clone_size: few
v_call: TRBV6-5
d_call: TRBD2
j_call: TRBJ2-1

cdr3_aa: CAISERGQETQYF
cdr3_nt: TGTGCCATCAGTGAACGGGGACAAGAGACCCAGTACTTC
clone_size: .
v_call: TRBV10-3
d_call: .
j_call: TRBJ2-5

cdr3_aa: CAWSVTGNQPQHF
cdr3_nt: TGTGCCTGGAGTGTAACCGGTAATCAGCCCCAGCATTTT
clone_size: few
v_call: TRBV30
d_call: .
j_call: TRBJ1-5

cdr3_aa: CAWRDGTAISYNEQFF
cdr3_nt: TGTGCCTGGAGAGACGGGACAGCGATCTCCTACAATGAGCAGTTCTTC
clone_size: .
v_call: TRBV30
d_call: TRBD1
j_call: TRBJ2-1

cdr3_aa: CSVDPLAGGVGETQYF
cdr3_nt: TGCAGCGTTGACCCCCTAGCGGGAGGAGTTGGAGAGACCCAGTACTTC
clone_size: .
v_call: TRBV29-1
d_call: TRBD2
j_call: TRBJ2-5

cdr3_aa: CASSYLGGKVNTEAFF
cdr3_nt: TGTGCCAGCAGTTACTTGGGGGGTAAAGTGAACACTGAAGCTTTCTTT
clone_size: few
v_call: TRBV6-5
d_call: .
j_call: TRBJ1-1